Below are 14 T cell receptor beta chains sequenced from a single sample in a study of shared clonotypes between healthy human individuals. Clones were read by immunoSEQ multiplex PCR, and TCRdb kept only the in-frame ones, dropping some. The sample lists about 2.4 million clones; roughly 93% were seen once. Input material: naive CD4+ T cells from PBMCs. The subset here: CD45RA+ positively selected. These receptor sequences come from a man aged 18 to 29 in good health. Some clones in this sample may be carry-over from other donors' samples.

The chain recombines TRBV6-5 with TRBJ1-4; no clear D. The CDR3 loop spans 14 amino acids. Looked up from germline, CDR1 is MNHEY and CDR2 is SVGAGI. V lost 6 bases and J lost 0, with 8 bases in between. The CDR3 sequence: CASRRDTTNEKLFF. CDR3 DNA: TGTGCCAGCAGACGAGACACAACTAATGAAAAACTGTTTTTT.

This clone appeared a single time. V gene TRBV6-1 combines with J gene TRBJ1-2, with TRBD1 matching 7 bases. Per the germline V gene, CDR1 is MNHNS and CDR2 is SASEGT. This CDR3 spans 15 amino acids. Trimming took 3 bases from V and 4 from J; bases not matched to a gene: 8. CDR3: CASSEGPGTAYGYTF. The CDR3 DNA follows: TGTGCCAGCAGTGAGGGACCTGGGACAGCCTATGGCTACACCTTC.

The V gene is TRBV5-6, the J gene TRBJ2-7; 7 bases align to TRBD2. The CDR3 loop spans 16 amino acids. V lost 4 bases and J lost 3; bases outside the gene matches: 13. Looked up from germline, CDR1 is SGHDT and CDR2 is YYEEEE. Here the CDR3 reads CASSLLGGGSFYEQYF. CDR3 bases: TGTGCCAGCAGCCTACTGGGTGGCGGGAGTTTCTACGAGCAGTACTTC.

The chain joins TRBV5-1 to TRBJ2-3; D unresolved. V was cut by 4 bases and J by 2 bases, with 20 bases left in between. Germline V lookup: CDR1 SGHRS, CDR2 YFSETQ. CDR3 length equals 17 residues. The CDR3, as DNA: TGCGCCAGCAGCCTGTCTAAGGACGGAAGGACCACAGATACGCAGTATTTT. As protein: CASSLSKDGRTTDTQYF. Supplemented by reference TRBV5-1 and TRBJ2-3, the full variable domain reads KAGVTQTPRYLIKTRGQQVTLSCSPISGHRSVSWYQQTPGQGLQFLFEYFSETQRNKGNFPGRFSGRQFSNSRSEMNVSTLELGDSALYLCASSLSKDGRTTDTQYFGPGTRLTVL.

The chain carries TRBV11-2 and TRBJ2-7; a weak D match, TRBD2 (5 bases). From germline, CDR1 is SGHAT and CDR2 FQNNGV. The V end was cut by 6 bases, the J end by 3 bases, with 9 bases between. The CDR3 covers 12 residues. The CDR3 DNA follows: TGTGCCAGCAGTATCCGGGGCTACGAGCAGTACTTC. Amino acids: CASSIRGYEQYF.

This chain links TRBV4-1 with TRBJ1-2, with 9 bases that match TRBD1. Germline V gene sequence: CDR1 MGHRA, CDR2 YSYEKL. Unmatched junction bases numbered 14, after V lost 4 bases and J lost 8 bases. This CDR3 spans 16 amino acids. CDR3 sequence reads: CASSRLREQGALGYTF. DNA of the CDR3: TGCGCCAGCAGCCGATTACGAGAACAGGGGGCGTTGGGCTACACCTTC.

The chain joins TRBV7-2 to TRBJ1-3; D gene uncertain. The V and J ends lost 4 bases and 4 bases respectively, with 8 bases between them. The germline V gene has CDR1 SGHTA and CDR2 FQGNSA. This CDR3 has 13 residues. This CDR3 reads CASSSLQGNTIYF. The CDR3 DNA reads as TGTGCCAGCAGCTCTCTACAGGGAAACACCATATATTTT.

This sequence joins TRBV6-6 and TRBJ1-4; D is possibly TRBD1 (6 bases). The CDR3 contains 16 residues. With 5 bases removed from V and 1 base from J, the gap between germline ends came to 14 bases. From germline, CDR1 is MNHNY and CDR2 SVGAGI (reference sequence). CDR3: CASSRTWGQTNEKLFF. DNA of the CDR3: TGTGCCAGCAGTCGGACCTGGGGACAAACTAATGAAAAACTGTTTTTT.

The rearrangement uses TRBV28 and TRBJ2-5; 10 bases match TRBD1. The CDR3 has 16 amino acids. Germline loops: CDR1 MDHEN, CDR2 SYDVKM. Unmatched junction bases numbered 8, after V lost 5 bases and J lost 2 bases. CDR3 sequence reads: CASSVPGQGRQETQYF. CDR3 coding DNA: TGTGCCAGCAGTGTCCCGGGACAGGGGAGGCAAGAGACCCAGTACTTC.

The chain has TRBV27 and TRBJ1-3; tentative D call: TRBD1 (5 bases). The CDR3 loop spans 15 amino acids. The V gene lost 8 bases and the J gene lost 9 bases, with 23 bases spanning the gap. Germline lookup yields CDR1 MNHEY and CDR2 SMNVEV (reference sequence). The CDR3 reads CASSPSAGSRRTIYF. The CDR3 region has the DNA TGTGCCAGCTCCCCTTCGGCAGGGAGCCGCCGCACCATATATTTT.

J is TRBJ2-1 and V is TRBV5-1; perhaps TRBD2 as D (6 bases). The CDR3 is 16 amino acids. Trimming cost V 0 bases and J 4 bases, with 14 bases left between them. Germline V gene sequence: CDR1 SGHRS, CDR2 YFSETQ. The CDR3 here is CASSLVASVSYNEQFF. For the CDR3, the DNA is TGCGCCAGCAGCTTGGTGGCTAGCGTATCGTACAATGAGCAGTTCTTC.

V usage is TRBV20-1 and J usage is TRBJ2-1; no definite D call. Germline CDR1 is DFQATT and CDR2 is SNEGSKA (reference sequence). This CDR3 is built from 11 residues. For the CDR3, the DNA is TGCAGCCGGACCAAAAACAATGAGCAGTTCTTC. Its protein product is CSRTKNNEQFF.

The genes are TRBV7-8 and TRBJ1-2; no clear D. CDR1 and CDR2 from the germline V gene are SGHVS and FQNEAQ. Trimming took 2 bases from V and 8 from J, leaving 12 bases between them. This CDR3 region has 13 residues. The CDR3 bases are TGTGCCAGCAGCTTAAATGGGATGGGCGGCTACACCTTC. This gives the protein CASSLNGMGGYTF.

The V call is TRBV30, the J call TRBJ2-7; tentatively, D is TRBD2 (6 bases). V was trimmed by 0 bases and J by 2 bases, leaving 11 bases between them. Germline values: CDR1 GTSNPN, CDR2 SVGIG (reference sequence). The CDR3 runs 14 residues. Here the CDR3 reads CAWSVLSGPYEQYF. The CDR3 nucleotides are TGTGCCTGGAGTGTACTGAGCGGGCCCTACGAGCAGTACTTC.